This T cell receptor beta chain derives from a study of cytomegalovirus exposure and HLA in healthy donors. Study outcomes and limitations: Further analysis was carried out later, and it showed several of the most significant clusters appearing linked to common viral pathogens. The study designated fewer than 200 TCR beta chains cytomegalovirus-associated.

The V end was cut by 11 bases, the J end by 6 bases, with 25 bases between. Germline loops: CDR1 LNHDA, CDR2 SQIVND (reference sequence). CDR3 length: 16 residues. Primers: 60 Vbeta forward and 13 Jbeta reverse. Only in-frame clones appear in the TCRdb table, and some are missing; sequencing was by immunoSEQ multiplex PCR. Of roughly 120,000 clones listed, 75% to 85% are singletons. Comments on this clone: Its antigen is as yet unknown.

This rearrangement joins TRBV19 to TRBJ2-2, with D possibly being TRBD1 (6 bases). The TCR sequence derives from a man between 40 and 49 years old in good health and CMV-seronegative. Sequencing was done on a sample of PBMCs. CDR3 loop: CASSAGAGVGAGELFF. CDR3 DNA sequence: TGTGCCTCATCAGCCGGGGCAGGGGTTGGGGCCGGGGAGCTGTTTTTT.